These 5 T cell receptor beta chains share one sample of origin, sequenced in a study of cytomegalovirus exposure and HLA in healthy donors. The PCR employed 60 Vbeta primers together with 13 Jbeta primers. Sequenced by immunoSEQ multiplex PCR; TCRdb stores in-frame clones only, minus some. The data hold around 190,000 clones, with roughly 80% observed a single time. Sequencing used PBMCs. The receptors come from a woman aged 30 to 39 in good health and CMV-seropositive.

The V and J genes are TRBV27 and TRBJ2-3; no definite D call. The CDR3 loop spans 14 amino acids. V lost 3 bases to trimming and J lost 0 bases, with 7 bases between them. Germline lookup yields CDR1 MNHEY and CDR2 SMNVEV (reference sequence). CDR3 DNA sequence: TGTGCCAGCAGTTTCTGGCCTAGCACAGATACGCAGTATTTT. It yields the protein CASSFWPSTDTQYF.

The genes are TRBV7-9 and TRBJ2-7; TRBD2 aligns across 9 bases. The CDR3 is 16 amino acids. With V trimmed by 5 bases and J by 3 bases, 11 bases remained unmatched. Germline values: CDR1 SEHNR, CDR2 FQNEAQ (reference sequence). The CDR3, as DNA: TGTGCCAGCAGCCATAGGGGGCTAGCGGGACGCTACGAGCAGTACTTC. It encodes CASSHRGLAGRYEQYF.

The sample holds one count of this clone. The genes are TRBV27 and TRBJ1-2; no firm D call. The CDR3 spans 15 residues. Trimming stripped 4 bases from V and 2 bases from J, with 14 bases between. Germline CDR1 and CDR2: MNHEY and SMNVEV (reference sequence). CDR3 in DNA: TGTGCCAGCAGTTATAGCACTCCCGTAAACTATGGCTACACCTTC. It encodes CASSYSTPVNYGYTF.

This clone was seen a handful of times. The chain is built from TRBV27 and TRBJ2-3; D possibly corresponds to TRBD2 (6 bases). Germline CDR1 and CDR2: MNHEY and SMNVEV (reference sequence). Trimming pared 7 bases from V and 3 bases from J, leaving 14 bases between. The CDR3 runs 14 residues. CDR3 DNA: TGTGCCAGCACCCCCCAAGGGAGGACAGATACGCAGTATTTT. Protein: CASTPQGRTDTQYF.

This sequence joins TRBV19 and TRBJ1-3; D not resolved. This CDR3 comprises 16 residues. V gave up 4 bases and J gave up 0 bases, with 13 bases separating them. CDR1 is LNHDA, CDR2 SQIVND, per germline (reference sequence). The CDR3 nucleotides read TGTGCCAGTAGTACGCGGTCCTTTCCCTCTGGAAACACCATATATTTT. Translation gives CASSTRSFPSGNTIYF. The whole variable domain, remainder taken from reference TRBV19 and TRBJ1-3, is DGGITQSPKYLFRKEGQNVTLSCEQNLNHDAMYWYRQDPGQGLRLIYYSQIVNDFQKGDIAEGYSVSREKKESFPLTVTSAQKNPTAFYLCASSTRSFPSGNTIYFGEGSWLTVV.